The entry that follows covers one T cell receptor (beta chain) sequence. The antigen it recognizes is unknown. There are no base qualities to consult, and no much larger clone falls within one base. The cohort was made up of under 800 healthy bone marrow donors. At the time of sampling, all cohort members were nominally healthy, though unrecorded immune exposures were likely present. The donor tested CMV seropositive, placing the donor among the roughly 300 seropositive members of the cohort. A peripheral blood sample was provided by each donor, and peripheral blood mononuclear cells were used for TCR beta sequencing. Genomic DNA was extracted from the blood cell samples with the Qiagen DNeasy Blood Extraction Kit. Libraries were made using the immunoSEQ multiplex PCR assay. For the multiplex PCR, a mixture combining 60 forward primers for TCR Vbeta segments and 13 reverse primers for TCR Jbeta segments was used. The CDR3 region of rearranged TCR beta genes was amplified from genomic DNA with a multiplex PCR assay. Amplified TCR beta libraries were sequenced as 87-base-pair reads on the Illumina HiSeq System. For the original study's pipeline: A later analysis counted about 80 million unique TCR beta chains across the 550 to 800 repertoires, and roughly 11 million of these chains were shared by at least two donors. A nearest-neighbor algorithm error-corrected the raw reads and collapsed the reads into unique sequences, merging closely related sequences to remove PCR and sequencing errors. V, D and J gene segments were assigned by aligning CDR3 sequences to IMGT reference sequences. Each retained sequence needed at least a six-nucleotide match to both a V gene segment and a J gene segment. Rearrangements were classified as productive when the CDR3 lacked stop codons and remained in frame with V and J, and all other rearrangements were classified as non-productive. Following IMGT convention, CDR3 was defined as the stretch from the second conserved V-encoded cysteine up to the conserved J-encoded phenylalanine. The earlier analysis of some 600 of the donors excluded sequences that lacked an unambiguous match to a single V gene segment. An earlier analysis of several hundred of the donors classified V segments as functional when productive rearrangements were above 56.7% and as segregating when the standard deviation between donors was above 5%. A statistical classification framework was developed to diagnose cytomegalovirus status using the catalog of TCR beta chain sequences. In a later analysis, V and J genes were assigned by comparing TCR nucleotide sequences against IMGT/GENE-DB human TR gene sequences. Using the TCRdist pipeline, a later analysis assigned CDR3 sequences along with most-parsimonious VDJ recombination scenarios. In a later analysis, each TCR beta chain was defined by its CDR3 amino acid sequence together with its V-gene family, and reads lacking a unique V-gene family were excluded. In a later analysis, 450 to 600 highly shared, low-generation-probability nucleotide sequences were removed to address suspected cross-contamination and a sequencing artifact. In a later analysis, a clonal expansion index for each public chain was calculated from normalized within-repertoire ranks of inferred template counts. Generation probabilities in a later analysis came from a VDJ recombination model fitted to out-of-frame rearrangements, and those results were checked against IGoR. In a later analysis, TCR-TCR, TCR-HLA and TCR-CMV co-occurrence was scored with hypergeometric tests, and a repertoire-size bias correction was applied to TCR pairs. In a later analysis, false discovery rates were estimated by permuting HLA or CMV assignments 20 times. In a later analysis, co-occurring TCRs were grouped using DBSCAN, and TCRdist sequence similarity was added for clustering within HLA-allele-positive subsets. Repertoires with fewer than 30,000 or more than 120,000 public chains, plus five repertoires with anomalous nucleotide sharing, were excluded from co-occurrence clustering. This immuneACCESS table, as held by TCRdb, lists in-frame sequences with V and J called but not all clones. Of the missing ones, under half trace to an unresolved V gene in checked studies; the others have no known cause. That table is the source of V, J and clone size, and D and trimming were worked out from the DNA. The sample profile shows some 89,000 clones; around four fifths of them were found once. Of the sample, roughly 4.3% is held by the ten largest clones.

At the junction V is shortened by 2 bases and J by 5 bases, with 10 bases in between. Sequences MNHNY (CDR1) and SVGAGI (CDR2) are obtained from the germline V gene (reference sequence). The CDR3 spans 15 residues, from the cysteine through the phenylalanine. The only DNA kept is the CDR3, 45 bases in frame from the first base. This sample is drawn from a study of cytomegalovirus exposure and HLA in healthy donors (TCRdb year 2017). Some background on the complete study: In an earlier analysis of under 600 of the donors, 276 Gb of sequence data and 117 million unique TCR beta sequences from about 190 million T cells were reported. An early release that covered about 640 HLA-typed donors contained approximately 320 gigabases of sequencing data and 70 million to 100 million unique TCR sequences. Of the 398 genotyped donors, 81% fell in the genetic ancestry cluster associated with self-reported Caucasian donors. The study aimed to test whether signatures of past pathogen exposure could be identified by cataloging public T cell receptors. The study used immunosequencing to profile the T cell repertoires of around 600 subjects and linked those repertoires to cytomegalovirus serostatus. Along with the approximately 700-subject first cohort, a separate validation cohort of roughly 110 different subjects was used. The study combined high-throughput TCR immunosequencing, statistical association of individual TCRs with disease status, and machine learning to predict cytomegalovirus infection status. A later analysis re-analyzed previously published TCR beta repertoires from 500 to 700 donors and added high-resolution HLA genotyping to study TCR occurrence patterns. The later analysis used no new phenotypic data to find candidate immune exposures, relying instead on TCR beta sequences and their occurrence across donors. In an earlier analysis of 587 of the donors, high-throughput TCR beta sequencing was used to judge whether each TCR beta V gene segment behaved as functional or pseudogenic. Donor age, sex, ethnicity and CMV serostatus were compiled together with the repertoire data. A later genetic analysis used genome-wide SNP genotypes for about 60% of the 666 donors, treating that subset as a discovery cohort. All discovery cohort repertoires had been generated on a single sequencing platform. HLA typing included class I and class II loci at four-digit resolution. The number of typed donors differed by locus: about 620-630 for A, B, C, DRB1 and DQB1; 522 for DQA1; some 590 for DPA1; and about 450 for DPB1. Roughly 5 DR-DQ haplotypes were handled as single units for association and clustering, since linkage in the cohort was strong. Among about 400 genotyped donors of the cohort, an average of approximately 200,000 unique TCR beta nucleotide sequences was sequenced per donor, of which about 20% were non-productive.

Summary of the overall study and its limitations: For the cohort, immune exposure information was limited to CMV serostatus. Most TCR sequences were seen in very few donors, while some public TCRs were found in many individuals. According to the authors, the approach could potentially be generalized to other disease states and immunological phenotypes. A later analysis reported that several top co-occurrence clusters appeared linked to parvovirus B19, influenza, CMV and Epstein-Barr virus. When HLA alleles, especially DR and DQ, strongly co-occurred, TCR associations were difficult to assign to individual alleles. In a later analysis, TCR association rates were found to vary across HLA loci, with the most associated TCRs seen for DRB1 alleles and the fewest for HLA-C alleles. Presence/absence analyses assumed roughly uniform sequencing depth across donors, an assumption that may not hold. In an earlier analysis of under 600 of the donors, most TCR beta V segments were observed in productive rearrangements about 87% or about 30% of the time, broadly matching IMGT annotations. Specific HLA alleles were associated with roughly 17,000 TCR beta sequences at a false discovery rate of 0.05 in a later analysis. The earlier analysis of approximately 560 of the donors excluded approximately 17 rarely observed V segments, including chromosome 9 orphons, because counts were too low. Cytomegalovirus status was reported to be diagnosed by the classifier with high specificity and sensitivity in both the original and validation cohorts. Most CMV-associated TCR beta chains appeared to be HLA-restricted in a later analysis, and the HLA associations seemed to be driven largely by CMV exposure. A later analysis found that HLA-associated TCR beta chains were more clonally expanded and had lower generation probabilities than equally common non-associated chains. A cluster of highly shared sequence variants was judged likely to represent a technical artifact of the sequencing pipeline. In the study, 150 to 200 TCR beta chains were listed as associated with cytomegalovirus. Only TCR beta chains were sequenced in this cohort, and the absence of alpha or paired-chain data limited detectable features. According to a later genetic analysis, donors in an Asian-associated ancestry cluster had fewer N-insertions in productive TCRs than the approximately 630-donor mean. V-gene and J-gene trimming of TCR beta chains was associated with a missense DCLRE1C variant in a later genetic analysis, and the association was replicated in an independent cohort. Correlated functional status among segregating V segments might reflect linkage disequilibrium, but an unknown experimental factor could not be ruled out. Because HLA typing was unavailable for some donors at each locus, only the typed subset was used in association tests. A further reported finding was that TCR beta sequences accurately predicted the HLA-A and HLA-B alleles for most subjects in the first cohort. Three of the identified cytomegalovirus-associated TCR beta chains were confirmed in vitro to be specific for cytomegalovirus antigens. Because the 87-base-pair reads could not distinguish some IMGT-functional V segments, including TRBV6-2 and TRBV6-3, those segments were excluded.

Sequenced sample: PBMCs. The rearrangement joined TRBV6-6 to TRBJ1-6, with the D gene not confidently named. The sequence derives from a woman between 40 and 50 years old in good health and CMV-seropositive. Here the CDR3 is given as CASSYPDTDNSPLHF. The sequenced DNA: TGTGCCAGCAGTTACCCCGACACGGATAATTCACCCCTCCACTTT.